These T cell receptor beta chains were read from a single sample in a study of Graves' ophthalmopathy and Graves' hyperthyroidism. TCRdb analysed the multiplex PCR reads with MiXCR anew, one entry per CDR3 protein. The sample lists approximately 700,000 distinct CDR3 sequences, about 44% occurring once. Material for sequencing was peripheral blood. The receptors were gathered from an adult man with Graves' ophthalmopathy. The CDR3 runs from the conserved cysteine through the conserved F or W. Fields, in order: D gene, V gene, J gene, clone size, CDR3 protein, CDR3 DNA. A D gene is named only where the DNA matches it firmly. Clone sizes are given selectively: once, few, many, or a class where the clone is expanded.

D: TRBD1
V: TRBV10-3
J: TRBJ1-2
size: .
CDR3: CASYSGTDINYGYTF
DNA: TGTGCCAGTTACTCCGGGACAGATATTAACTATGGCTACACCTTC

D: TRBD1
V: TRBV7-2
J: TRBJ1-6
size: once
CDR3: CASSLVGQGENSPLHF
DNA: TGTGCCAGCAGCTTAGTGGGACAGGGGGAGAATTCACCCCTCCACTTT

D: TRBD1
V: TRBV2
J: TRBJ1-3
size: few
CDR3: CASSLLTGGEGNTIYF
DNA: TGTGCCAGCAGCCTCTTGACAGGGGGTGAGGGAAACACCATATATTTT

D: .
V: TRBV2
J: TRBJ2-5
size: .
CDR3: CASQGMETQYF
DNA: TGTGCCAGTCAGGGTATGGAGACCCAGTACTTC

D: TRBD1
V: TRBV2
J: TRBJ2-7
size: once
CDR3: CASTRGRGLSYEQYF
DNA: TGTGCCAGCACCCGGGGCAGGGGGTTATCCTACGAGCAGTACTTC

D: .
V: TRBV7-2
J: TRBJ1-1
size: many
CDR3: CASSLGHINTEAFF
DNA: TGTGCCAGCAGCTTAGGACACATCAACACTGAAGCTTTCTTT

D: .
V: TRBV6-4
J: TRBJ1-2
size: .
CDR3: CASSDSVTGVGGYTF
DNA: TGTGCCAGCAGTGACTCGGTTACGGGGGTAGGAGGCTACACCTTC

D: TRBD1
V: TRBV7-2
J: TRBJ1-2
size: .
CDR3: CASSETTGVGGYTF
DNA: TGTGCCAGCAGCGAAACCACAGGGGTCGGTGGCTACACCTTC

D: .
V: TRBV12-3/TRBV12-4
J: TRBJ1-5
size: .
CDR3: CASSFGAGRSNQPQHF
DNA: TGTGCCAGCAGTTTCGGGGCGGGACGTAGCAATCAGCCCCAGCATTTT

D: .
V: TRBV12-3/TRBV12-4
J: TRBJ1-5
size: few
CDR3: CASSPGQYNQPQHF
DNA: TGTGCCAGCAGCCCTGGACAGTACAATCAGCCCCAGCATTTT

D: TRBD1
V: TRBV19
J: TRBJ1-5
size: few
CDR3: CASSSPPGTGVSNQPQHF
DNA: TGTGCCAGTAGTTCCCCACCCGGGACAGGGGTGAGCAATCAGCCCCAGCATTTT

D: .
V: TRBV25-1
J: TRBJ2-2
size: .
CDR3: CASSQYNPGLPNTGELFF
DNA: TGTGCCAGCAGCCAATACAACCCGGGGCTGCCGAACACCGGGGAGCTGTTTTTT

D: TRBD2
V: TRBV7-2
J: TRBJ2-2
size: .
CDR3: CVSSSIAGDTGELFF
DNA: TGTGTCAGCAGCTCAATAGCGGGAGATACCGGGGAGCTGTTTTTT

D: .
V: TRBV2
J: TRBJ1-6
size: .
CDR3: CASSEIQGPNSPLHF
DNA: TGTGCCAGCAGCGAGATACAGGGCCCCAATTCACCCCTCCACTTT

D: .
V: TRBV19
J: TRBJ2-7
size: .
CDR3: CASSIQGSVIEQYF
DNA: TGTGCCAGTAGTATCCAGGGCTCGGTTATCGAGCAGTACTTC

D: .
V: TRBV7-2
J: TRBJ1-5
size: few
CDR3: CASSLDKGNQPQHF
DNA: TGTGCCAGCAGCTTAGACAAGGGCAATCAGCCCCAGCATTTT

D: .
V: TRBV7-9
J: TRBJ1-2
size: .
CDR3: CASSQDRRETYGYTF
DNA: TGTGCCAGCAGCCAAGATCGGAGGGAGACCTATGGCTACACCTTC

D: TRBD1
V: TRBV25-1
J: TRBJ2-2
size: .
CDR3: CASSLTGGSTGELFF
DNA: TGTGCCAGCAGTTTGACAGGGGGTAGCACCGGGGAGCTGTTTTTT

D: TRBD1
V: TRBV12-3/TRBV12-4
J: TRBJ1-5
size: .
CDR3: CASSLDGDRGNQPQHF
DNA: TGTGCCAGCAGTTTAGACGGGGACAGGGGTAATCAGCCCCAGCATTTT

D: .
V: TRBV9
J: TRBJ1-1
size: many
CDR3: CASNPTGSMNTEAFF
DNA: TGTGCCAGCAACCCAACAGGGTCAATGAACACTGAAGCTTTCTTT

D: .
V: TRBV2
J: TRBJ1-1
size: .
CDR3: CASSLRQRSSSFF
DNA: TGTGCCAGCAGTTTACGACAGCGAAGCTCGTCTTTCTTT

D: .
V: TRBV19
J: TRBJ2-7
size: .
CDR3: CATGQRAYEQYF
DNA: TGTGCCACCGGACAGAGGGCTTACGAGCAGTACTTC

D: .
V: TRBV25-1
J: TRBJ2-2
size: few
CDR3: CASSPEVITPNTGELFF
DNA: TGTGCCAGTAGCCCTGAGGTGATCACTCCTAACACCGGGGAGCTGTTTTTT

D: .
V: TRBV19
J: TRBJ1-4
size: few
CDR3: CASSPAPGVRELFF
DNA: TGTGCCAGTAGTCCCGCCCCCGGGGTCAGGGAACTGTTTTTT

D: .
V: TRBV10-2
J: TRBJ2-5
size: many
CDR3: CASSALAVGETQYF
DNA: TGCGCCAGCAGTGCCTTAGCGGTAGGGGAGACCCAGTACTTC

D: .
V: TRBV7-9
J: TRBJ2-7
size: .
CDR3: CASSLRGLYEQYF
DNA: TGTGCCAGCAGTCTTCGGGGGTTGTACGAGCAGTACTTC

D: .
V: TRBV7-9
J: TRBJ1-1
size: many
CDR3: CASSPTRGTEAFF
DNA: TGTGCCAGCAGTCCCACCAGGGGCACTGAAGCTTTCTTT

D: .
V: TRBV7-9
J: TRBJ1-2
size: many
CDR3: CASSLGMGNGYTF
DNA: TGTGCCAGCAGTCTAGGCATGGGTAATGGCTACACCTTC

D: .
V: TRBV28
J: TRBJ1-1
size: few
CDR3: CASSFLYTEAFF
DNA: TGTGCCAGCAGTTTCCTTTACACTGAAGCTTTCTTT

D: .
V: TRBV10-3
J: TRBJ2-7
size: many
CDR3: CAISEGSGPYEQYF
DNA: TGTGCCATCAGTGAGGGGAGCGGGCCCTACGAGCAGTACTTC

D: .
V: TRBV2
J: TRBJ2-5
size: .
CDR3: CASSASMEGETQYF
DNA: TGTGCCAGCAGTGCTAGTATGGAGGGAGAGACCCAGTACTTC

D: .
V: TRBV5-6
J: TRBJ1-1
size: .
CDR3: CASRKSNTEAFF
DNA: TGTGCCAGCAGGAAGTCGAACACTGAAGCTTTCTTT

D: TRBD2
V: TRBV4-2
J: TRBJ2-5
size: .
CDR3: CASSSGTSGGFETQYF
DNA: TGTGCCAGCAGTTCCGGGACTAGCGGGGGGTTCGAGACCCAGTACTTC

D: .
V: TRBV9
J: TRBJ2-2
size: .
CDR3: CASSVQGDTGELFF
DNA: TGTGCCAGCAGCGTACAGGGTGACACCGGGGAGCTGTTTTTT

D: TRBD1
V: TRBV19
J: TRBJ1-1
size: few
CDR3: CATTPRDRGNTEAFF
DNA: TGTGCCACCACACCCCGGGACAGGGGGAACACTGAAGCTTTCTTT

D: TRBD2
V: TRBV20-1
J: TRBJ2-7
size: .
CDR3: CSARKREGRHYNEQYF
DNA: TGCAGTGCTAGAAAACGGGAGGGACGGCACTACAATGAGCAGTACTTC

D: TRBD2
V: TRBV20-1
J: TRBJ2-6
size: .
CDR3: CSARRPAGGPSSGANVLTF
DNA: TGCAGTGCTAGAAGACCAGCGGGAGGGCCGAGCTCTGGGGCCAACGTCCTGACTTTC

D: .
V: TRBV20-1
J: TRBJ2-7
size: .
CDR3: CSAREVGGQGTSYEQYF
DNA: TGCAGTGCTAGAGAAGTGGGTGGGCAGGGGACATCCTACGAGCAGTACTTC

D: .
V: TRBV2
J: TRBJ1-3
size: many
CDR3: CASSEVSVPGNTIYF
DNA: TGTGCCAGCAGTGAAGTCAGTGTGCCAGGAAACACCATATATTTT

D: TRBD1
V: TRBV6-1
J: TRBJ1-2
size: .
CDR3: CASSSDRVDGYTF
DNA: TGTGCCAGCAGCTCGGACAGGGTCGATGGCTACACCTTC

D: TRBD1
V: TRBV7-8
J: TRBJ2-2
size: few
CDR3: CASSRTTGGATPGELFF
DNA: TGTGCCAGCAGCAGAACGACAGGGGGCGCGACCCCCGGGGAGCTGTTTTTT

D: TRBD1
V: TRBV11-3
J: TRBJ1-2
size: .
CDR3: CASSQSGTGYNYGYTF
DNA: TGTGCCAGCAGCCAGAGTGGGACAGGGTATAACTATGGCTACACCTTC

D: TRBD1
V: TRBV29-1
J: TRBJ1-5
size: .
CDR3: CSVEVSGGYIHF
DNA: TGCAGCGTTGAAGTTTCAGGGGGGTATATCCATTTT

D: .
V: TRBV11-1
J: TRBJ2-7
size: few
CDR3: CASSFSRASSYEQYF
DNA: TGTGCCAGCAGCTTCTCACGGGCGAGCTCCTACGAGCAGTACTTC

D: .
V: TRBV20-1
J: TRBJ2-7
size: few
CDR3: CSARVSGLAEQYF
DNA: TGCAGTGCTAGAGTTTCGGGGTTAGCCGAGCAGTACTTC

D: TRBD1
V: TRBV12-3/TRBV12-4
J: TRBJ1-1
size: .
CDR3: CASSSQGMATEAFF
DNA: TGTGCCAGCAGTTCACAGGGGATGGCCACTGAAGCTTTCTTT

D: .
V: TRBV7-9
J: TRBJ2-7
size: .
CDR3: CASAFGEEQYF
DNA: TGTGCCAGCGCCTTTGGTGAGGAGCAGTACTTC

D: .
V: TRBV2
J: TRBJ2-7
size: .
CDR3: CASSAPGSSYEQYF
DNA: TGTGCCAGCAGTGCGCCTGGAAGTTCCTACGAGCAGTACTTC

D: TRBD1
V: TRBV10-2
J: TRBJ2-6
size: .
CDR3: CASSEQGAGSGANVLTF
DNA: TGCGCCAGCAGTGAGCAGGGGGCAGGTTCTGGGGCCAACGTCCTGACTTTC

D: .
V: TRBV7-9
J: TRBJ2-5
size: .
CDR3: CASSPRGHPQETQYF
DNA: TGTGCCAGCAGCCCGCGGGGACACCCGCAAGAGACCCAGTACTTC

D: .
V: TRBV25-1
J: TRBJ1-1
size: .
CDR3: CASSLPGKKNTEAFF
DNA: TGTGCCAGCAGTTTACCCGGGAAAAAGAACACTGAAGCTTTCTTT

D: .
V: TRBV10-3
J: TRBJ1-2
size: many
CDR3: CAISEADSVNYGYTF
DNA: TGTGCCATCAGTGAGGCGGACAGCGTTAACTATGGCTACACCTTC

D: TRBD1
V: TRBV20-1
J: TRBJ2-5
size: many
CDR3: CSANRQGIETQYF
DNA: TGCAGTGCTAATCGACAGGGTATCGAGACCCAGTACTTC

D: TRBD1
V: TRBV29-1
J: TRBJ2-1
size: .
CDR3: CSGGQGPIYEQFF
DNA: TGCAGCGGGGGACAGGGACCAATTTATGAGCAGTTCTTC

D: .
V: TRBV20-1
J: TRBJ1-2
size: few
CDR3: CSARSHRLGSNYGYTF
DNA: TGCAGTGCTAGGAGTCACCGTTTGGGATCTAACTATGGCTACACCTTC

D: .
V: TRBV10-3
J: TRBJ1-1
size: .
CDR3: CAISRPTAKPTLEAFF
DNA: TGTGCCATCAGCAGGCCGACGGCCAAGCCAACACTGGAAGCTTTCTTT

D: TRBD1
V: TRBV7-6
J: TRBJ1-2
size: .
CDR3: CASSRDGTAFYTF
DNA: TGTGCCAGCAGCCGTGACGGGACAGCCTTCTACACCTTC

D: TRBD2
V: TRBV2
J: TRBJ2-7
size: many
CDR3: CASRAASGRYPYF
DNA: TGTGCCAGCAGGGCGGCTAGCGGGAGGTACCCGTACTTC

D: .
V: TRBV7-9
J: TRBJ1-1
size: .
CDR3: CASSPRNTDTEAFF
DNA: TGTGCCAGCAGCCCCCGCAATACGGACACTGAAGCTTTCTTT